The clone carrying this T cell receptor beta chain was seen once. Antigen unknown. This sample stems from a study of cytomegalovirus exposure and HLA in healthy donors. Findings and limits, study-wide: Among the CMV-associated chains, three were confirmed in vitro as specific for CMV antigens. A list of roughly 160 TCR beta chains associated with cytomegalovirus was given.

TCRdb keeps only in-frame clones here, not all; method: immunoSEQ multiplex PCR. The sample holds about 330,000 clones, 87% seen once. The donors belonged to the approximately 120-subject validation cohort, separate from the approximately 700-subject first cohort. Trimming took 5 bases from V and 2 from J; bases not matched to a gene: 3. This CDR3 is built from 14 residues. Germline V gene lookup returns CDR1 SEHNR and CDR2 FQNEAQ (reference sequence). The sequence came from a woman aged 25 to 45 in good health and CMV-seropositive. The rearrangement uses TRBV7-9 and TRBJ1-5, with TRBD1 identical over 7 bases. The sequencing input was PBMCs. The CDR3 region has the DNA TGTGCCAGCAGCACCGGGACAGGCAATCAGCCCCAGCATTTT. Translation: CASSTGTGNQPQHF.